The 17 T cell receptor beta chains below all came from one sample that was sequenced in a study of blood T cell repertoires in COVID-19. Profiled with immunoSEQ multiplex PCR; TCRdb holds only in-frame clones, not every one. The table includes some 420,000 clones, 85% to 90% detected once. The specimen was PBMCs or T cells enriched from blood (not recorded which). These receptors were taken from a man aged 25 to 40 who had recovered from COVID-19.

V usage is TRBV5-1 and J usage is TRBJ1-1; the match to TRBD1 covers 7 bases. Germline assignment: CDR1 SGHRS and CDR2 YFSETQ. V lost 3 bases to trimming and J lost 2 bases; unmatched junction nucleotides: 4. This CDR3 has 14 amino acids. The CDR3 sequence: CASSWRDSNTEAFF. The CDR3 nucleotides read TGCGCCAGCAGCTGGCGGGACAGCAACACTGAAGCTTTCTTT.

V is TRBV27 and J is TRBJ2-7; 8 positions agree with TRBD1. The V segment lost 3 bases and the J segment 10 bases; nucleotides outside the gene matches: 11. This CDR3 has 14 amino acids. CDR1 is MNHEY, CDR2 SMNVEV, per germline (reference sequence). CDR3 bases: TGTGCCAGCAGTTTGTTTTCCGGGACAGGTTTTCAGTACTTC. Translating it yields CASSLFSGTGFQYF.

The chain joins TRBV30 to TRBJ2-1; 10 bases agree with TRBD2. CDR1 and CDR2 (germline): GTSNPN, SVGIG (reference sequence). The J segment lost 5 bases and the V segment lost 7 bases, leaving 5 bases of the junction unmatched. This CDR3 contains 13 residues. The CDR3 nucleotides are TGTGCCTCAGCGGGAGGGTACGACAATGAGCAGTTCTTC. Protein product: CASAGGYDNEQFF.

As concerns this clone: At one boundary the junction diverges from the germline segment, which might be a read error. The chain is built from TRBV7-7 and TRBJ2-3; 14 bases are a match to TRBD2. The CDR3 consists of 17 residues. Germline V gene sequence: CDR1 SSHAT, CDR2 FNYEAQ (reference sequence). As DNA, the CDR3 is TGTGCTAGCAGAGACCGGACTAGCGGGAGGTTCACAGATACGCAGTATTTT. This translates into CASRDRTSGRFTDTQYF.

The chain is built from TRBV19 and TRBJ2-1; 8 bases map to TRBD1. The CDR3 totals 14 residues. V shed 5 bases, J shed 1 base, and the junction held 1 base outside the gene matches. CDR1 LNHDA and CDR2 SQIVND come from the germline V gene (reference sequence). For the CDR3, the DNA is TGTGCCAGTAGTCAGGGGGCTTCCTACAATGAGCAGTTCTTC. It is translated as CASSQGASYNEQFF.

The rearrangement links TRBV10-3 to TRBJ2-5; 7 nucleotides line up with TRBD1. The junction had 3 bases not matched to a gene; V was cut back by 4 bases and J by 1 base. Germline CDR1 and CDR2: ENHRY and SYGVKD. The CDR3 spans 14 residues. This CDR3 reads CAISATGPQETQYF. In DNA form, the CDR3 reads TGTGCCATCAGTGCGACAGGGCCCCAAGAGACCCAGTACTTC.

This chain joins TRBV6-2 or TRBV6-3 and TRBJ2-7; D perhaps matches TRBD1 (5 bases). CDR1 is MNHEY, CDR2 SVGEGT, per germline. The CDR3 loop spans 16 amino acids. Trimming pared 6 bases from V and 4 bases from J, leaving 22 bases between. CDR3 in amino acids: CASSRRTNRPGYEQYF. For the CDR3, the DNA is TGTGCCAGCAGCCGCCGCACCAACAGGCCAGGTTACGAGCAGTACTTC.

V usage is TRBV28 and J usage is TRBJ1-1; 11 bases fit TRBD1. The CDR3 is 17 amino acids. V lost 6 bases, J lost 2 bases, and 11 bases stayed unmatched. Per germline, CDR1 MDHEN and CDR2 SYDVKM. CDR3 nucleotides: TGTGCCAGCAGCCTGGGACAGGGGGAAGGCATTAACACTGAAGCTTTCTTT. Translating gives CASSLGQGEGINTEAFF.

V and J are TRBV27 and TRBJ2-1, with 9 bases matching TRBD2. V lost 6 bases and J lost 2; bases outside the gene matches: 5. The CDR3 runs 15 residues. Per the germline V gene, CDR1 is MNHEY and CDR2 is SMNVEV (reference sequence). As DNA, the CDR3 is TGTGCCAGCAGGTCAAGGACTAGCGCCTACAATGAGCAGTTCTTC. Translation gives CASRSRTSAYNEQFF.

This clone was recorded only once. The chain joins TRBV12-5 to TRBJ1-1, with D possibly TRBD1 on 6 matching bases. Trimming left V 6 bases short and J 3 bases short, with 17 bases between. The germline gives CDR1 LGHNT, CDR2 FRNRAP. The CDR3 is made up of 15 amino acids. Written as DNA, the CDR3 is TGTGCTAGTGGGCCGGGGCAGGGGATGTACACTGAAGCTTTCTTT. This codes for CASGPGQGMYTEAFF. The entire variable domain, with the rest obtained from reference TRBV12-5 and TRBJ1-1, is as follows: DARVTQTPRHKVTEMGQEVTMRCQPILGHNTVFWYRQTMMQGLELLAYFRNRAPLDDSGMPKDRFSAEMPDATLATLKIQPSEPRDSAVYFCASGPGQGMYTEAFFGQGTRLTVV.

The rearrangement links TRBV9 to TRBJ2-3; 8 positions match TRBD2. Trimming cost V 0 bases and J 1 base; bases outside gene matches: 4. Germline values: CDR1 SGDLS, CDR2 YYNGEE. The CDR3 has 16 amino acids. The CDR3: CASSVVGLVGTDTQYF. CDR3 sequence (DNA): TGTGCCAGCAGCGTAGTGGGACTAGTGGGCACAGATACGCAGTATTTT.

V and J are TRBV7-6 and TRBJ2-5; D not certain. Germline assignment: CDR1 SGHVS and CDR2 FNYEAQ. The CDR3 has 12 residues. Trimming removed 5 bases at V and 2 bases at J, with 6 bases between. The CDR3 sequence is CASSPMQETQYF. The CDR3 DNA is TGTGCCAGCAGCCCCATGCAAGAGACCCAGTACTTC. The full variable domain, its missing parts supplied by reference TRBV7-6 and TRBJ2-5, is GAGVSQSPRYKVTKRGQDVALRCDPISGHVSLYWYRQALGQGPEFLTYFNYEAQQDKSGLPNDRFSAERPEGSISTLTIQRTEQRDSAMYRCASSPMQETQYFGPGTRLLVL.

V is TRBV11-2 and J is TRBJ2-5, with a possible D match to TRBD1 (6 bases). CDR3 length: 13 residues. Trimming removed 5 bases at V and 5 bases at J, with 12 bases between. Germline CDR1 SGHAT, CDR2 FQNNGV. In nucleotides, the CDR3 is TGTGCCAGCAGCAGGACAGCCCTCGAGACCCAGTACTTC. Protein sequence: CASSRTALETQYF.

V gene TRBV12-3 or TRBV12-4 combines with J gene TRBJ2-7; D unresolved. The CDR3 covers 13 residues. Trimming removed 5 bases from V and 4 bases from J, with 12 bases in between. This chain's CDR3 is CASSADSGYEQYF. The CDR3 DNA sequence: TGTGCCAGCAGTGCAGACTCCGGGTACGAGCAGTACTTC.

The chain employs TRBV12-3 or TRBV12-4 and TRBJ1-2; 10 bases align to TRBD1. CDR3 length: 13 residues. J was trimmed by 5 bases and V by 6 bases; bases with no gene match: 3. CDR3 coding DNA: TGTGCCAGCAGCCAGGGACAGGGGTATGGCTACACCTTC. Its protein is CASSQGQGYGYTF.

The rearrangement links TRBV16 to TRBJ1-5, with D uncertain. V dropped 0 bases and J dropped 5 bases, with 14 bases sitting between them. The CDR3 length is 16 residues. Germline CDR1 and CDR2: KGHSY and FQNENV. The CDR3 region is CASSQSRSGFDQPQHF. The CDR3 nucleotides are TGTGCCAGCAGCCAATCGCGTTCGGGGTTCGATCAGCCCCAGCATTTT.

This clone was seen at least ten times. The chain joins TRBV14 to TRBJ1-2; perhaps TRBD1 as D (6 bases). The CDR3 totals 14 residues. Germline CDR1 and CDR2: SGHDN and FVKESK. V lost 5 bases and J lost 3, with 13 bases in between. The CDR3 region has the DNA TGTGCCAGCAGCGGACGGGGGGGCGACTATGGCTACACCTTC. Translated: CASSGRGGDYGYTF.